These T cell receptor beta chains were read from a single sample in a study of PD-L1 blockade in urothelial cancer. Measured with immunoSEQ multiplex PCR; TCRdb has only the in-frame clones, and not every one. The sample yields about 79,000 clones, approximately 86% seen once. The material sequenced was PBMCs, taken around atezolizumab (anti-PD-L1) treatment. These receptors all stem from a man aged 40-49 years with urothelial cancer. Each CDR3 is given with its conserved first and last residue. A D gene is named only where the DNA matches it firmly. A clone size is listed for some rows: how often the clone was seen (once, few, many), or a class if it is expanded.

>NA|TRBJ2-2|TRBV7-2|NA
TGTGCCAGCAGCCTCGAGCTGAACACCGGGGAGCTGTTTTTT
CASSLELNTGELFF
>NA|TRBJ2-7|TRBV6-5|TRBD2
TGTGCCAGCAGTATGACTAGCACGCCCTACGAGCAGTACTTC
CASSMTSTPYEQYF
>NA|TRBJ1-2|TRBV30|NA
TGTGCCTGGGCAGGGATCTATGGCTACACCTTC
CAWAGIYGYTF
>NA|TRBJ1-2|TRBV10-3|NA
TGTGCCATCAGTGAGAGTGGCGAGGGTGGCTACACCTTC
CAISESGEGGYTF
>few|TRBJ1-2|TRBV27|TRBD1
TGTGCCAGCAGTCCCTCCTTTGACAGGGGGCTTGATGGCTACACCTTC
CASSPSFDRGLDGYTF
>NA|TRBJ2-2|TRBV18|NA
TGTGCCAGCTCACCACCAGGATTACTAAACACCGGGGAGCTGTTTTTT
CASSPPGLLNTGELFF
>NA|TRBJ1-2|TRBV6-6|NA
TGTGCCAGCAGTTCAGTGGGGCTCCTACTCTATGGCTACACCTTC
CASSSVGLLLYGYTF
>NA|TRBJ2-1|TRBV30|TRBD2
TGTGCCTGGGCGACTAGCGGGATCTACAATGAGCAGTTCTTC
CAWATSGIYNEQFF
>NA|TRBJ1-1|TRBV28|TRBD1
TGTGCCAGCAGCTCCGGGACAGGCGTCACTGAAGCTTTCTTT
CASSSGTGVTEAFF
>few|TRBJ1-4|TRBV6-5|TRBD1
TGTGCCAGCAGTTATTCCCGGACAGGGAGAAATGAAAAACTGTTTTTT
CASSYSRTGRNEKLFF
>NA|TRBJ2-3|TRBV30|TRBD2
TGTGCCGTCTCATCTAGCGGGCTAACAGATACGCAGTATTTT
CAVSSSGLTDTQYF
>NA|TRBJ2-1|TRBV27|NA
TGTGCCAGCAGCCTCTCCCCGGTGGGGCTACAACCCCGGGAGCAGTTCTTC
CASSLSPVGLQPREQFF
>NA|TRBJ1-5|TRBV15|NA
TGTGCCACCAGCAGGGAAAAATTGGGGAGTCAGCCCCAGCATTTT
CATSREKLGSQPQHF
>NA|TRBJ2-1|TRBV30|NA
TGTGCCTGGAACTCACCCAGCCTAGGCTACAATGAGCAGTTCTTC
CAWNSPSLGYNEQFF
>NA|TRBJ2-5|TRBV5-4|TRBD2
TGTGCCAGCAGCTTGGGACTAGCGGGAGTGGGCCAAGAGACCCAGTACTTC
CASSLGLAGVGQETQYF
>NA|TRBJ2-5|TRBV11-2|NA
TGTGCCAGCAGCTTAGATGGCGGGGAGACCCAGTACTTC
CASSLDGGETQYF
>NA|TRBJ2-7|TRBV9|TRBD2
TGTGCCAGCAGCGTAGCGGCGGGGGGGGCAGGCGCACGGGAGCAGTACTTC
CASSVAAGGAGAREQYF
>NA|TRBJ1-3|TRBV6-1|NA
TGTGCCAGCAGTGCTTCCGCAGGGCCTGGAAACACCATATATTTT
CASSASAGPGNTIYF
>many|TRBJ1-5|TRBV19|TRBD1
TGTGCCAGTAGTATGCGAGGACAGGGCGGCCAGCCCCAGCATTTT
CASSMRGQGGQPQHF
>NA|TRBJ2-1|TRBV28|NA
TGTGCCAGCAGTCTCCCGGGGGTGTGGCAGTTCTTC
CASSLPGVWQFF
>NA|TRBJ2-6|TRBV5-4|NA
TGTGCCAGCAGCTTGGGGCAGTTCCCCTCTGGGGCCAACGTCCTGACTTTC
CASSLGQFPSGANVLTF
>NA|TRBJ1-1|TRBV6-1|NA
TGTGCCAGCAGGGCGGGGATTATGAACACTGAAGCTTTCTTT
CASRAGIMNTEAFF
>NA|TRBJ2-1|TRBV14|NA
TGTGCCAGCAGCCAAGGGCCGCCCCCTGTTGAGCAGTTCTTC
CASSQGPPPVEQFF
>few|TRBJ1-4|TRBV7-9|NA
TGTGCCAGCAGCCAACAGGGAAGAAGTTCCCAGAACGAAAAACTGTTTTTT
CASSQQGRSSQNEKLFF
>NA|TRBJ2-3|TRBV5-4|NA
TGTGCCAGCAGCTTGGGGCAGAGGAGCACAGATACGCAGTATTTT
CASSLGQRSTDTQYF
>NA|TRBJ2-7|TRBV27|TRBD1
TGTGCCAGCAGTTTATCGACAGGGGGCTACGAGCAGTACTTC
CASSLSTGGYEQYF
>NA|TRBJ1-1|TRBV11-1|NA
TGTGCCAGCAGCTTAGAGGCAGGGGTTGGCACTGAAGCTTTCTTT
CASSLEAGVGTEAFF
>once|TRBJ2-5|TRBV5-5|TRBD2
TGTGCCAGCAGCCGTAGCGGGCAAGAGACCCAGTACTTC
CASSRSGQETQYF
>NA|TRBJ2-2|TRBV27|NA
TGTGCCAGCAAGAGGGGGTCCTGGAACACCGGGGAGCTGTTTTTT
CASKRGSWNTGELFF
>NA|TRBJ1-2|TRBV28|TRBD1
TGTGCCAGCAGAGCCGGGACAGTGTATGGCTACACCTTC
CASRAGTVYGYTF